The sequence of this T cell receptor beta chain was determined in a study of OX40 agonist ivuxolimab in advanced cancers. On the study more broadly: The diagnoses of dose-escalation patients were hepatocellular carcinoma, melanoma, renal cell or head and neck cancer.

Study observations and caveats: With doses of 0.1 to 3.0 mg/kg, CD4+ and CD8+ blood T cells had undergone clonal expansion by week 6. More expanded clones were found, on average, in CD8+ than in CD4+ T cells.

The CDR3 extends over 14 amino acids. The V gene's germline CDR1 is MNHEY and CDR2 SMNVEV (reference sequence). The ends lost 6 bases at V and 0 bases at J; junction bases unmatched: 0. Some clones are missing from TCRdb's copy, which holds only in-frame ones; the method was immunoSEQ multiplex PCR. The sample has 44,000 or so clones, around 90% seen once; the top ten hold around a fifth. A word on this clone: Its antigen is unknown.

The source was CD4+ or CD8+ T cells sorted from blood, collected in a trial of the OX40 agonist ivuxolimab. The TCR comes from an adult with an advanced solid tumor such as melanoma, head and neck, liver or kidney cancer. The V call is TRBV27, the J call TRBJ2-2, with 8 nucleotides matching TRBD2. Here the CDR3 DNA reads TGTGCCAGCAGAGCGGGGGCGAACACCGGGGAGCTGTTTTTT. This gives the protein CASRAGANTGELFF.